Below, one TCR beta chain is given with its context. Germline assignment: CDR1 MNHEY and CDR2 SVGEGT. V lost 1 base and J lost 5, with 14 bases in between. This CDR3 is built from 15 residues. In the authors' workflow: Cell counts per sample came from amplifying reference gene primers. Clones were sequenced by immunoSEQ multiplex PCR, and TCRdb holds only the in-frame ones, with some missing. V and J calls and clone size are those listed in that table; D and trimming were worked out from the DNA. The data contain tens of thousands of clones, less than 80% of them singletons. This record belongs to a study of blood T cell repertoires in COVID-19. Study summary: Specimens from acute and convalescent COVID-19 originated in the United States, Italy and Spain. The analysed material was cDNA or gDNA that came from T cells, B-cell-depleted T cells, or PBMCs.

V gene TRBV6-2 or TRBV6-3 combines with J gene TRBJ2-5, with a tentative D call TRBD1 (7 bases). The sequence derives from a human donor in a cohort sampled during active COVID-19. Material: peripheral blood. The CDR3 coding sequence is TGTGCCAGCAGTTACTATTCGGCAGGGGGGGAGACCCAGTACTTC. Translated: CASSYYSAGGETQYF.